The present entry profiles one TCR beta chain with its context. The antigen is unknown. Bulk CD8+ and CD4+ cells came from magnetic negative isolation; CD8+ TEMRA by FACS. With random hexamers, reverse transcription was performed on about 0.45 to 1 ug of RNA. MiXCR was run by TCRdb on the immunoSEQ multiplex PCR reads, yielding one entry per CDR3 protein. The sample has around 200,000 distinct CDR3 sequences; roughly 94% are singletons. These data belong to a study of CD8 T cells in Susac syndrome. The wider study: At blood draw, Susac syndrome patients were therapy-naive, on corticosteroids, or on intravenous immunoglobulin alone. Study-wide findings and caveats: The total CD8+ repertoires yielded 15 to 20 Susac-specific public clones and the CD8+ TEMRA repertoires yielded a few.

CDR1 and CDR2 from the germline V gene are MNHEY and SVGEGT. Trimming stripped 6 bases from V and 5 bases from J, with 26 bases between. The CDR3 covers 17 residues. Sequences were obtained from CD8+ T cells from PBMCs. V is TRBV6-2 or TRBV6-3 and J is TRBJ2-7; D is uncertain. This clonotype originated in a human donor with Susac syndrome. The CDR3 nucleotides read TGTGCCAGCAGCGTTGTAACGGCCCATCACAGAAACCACGAGCAGTACTTC. Residues: CASSVVTAHHRNHEQYF.